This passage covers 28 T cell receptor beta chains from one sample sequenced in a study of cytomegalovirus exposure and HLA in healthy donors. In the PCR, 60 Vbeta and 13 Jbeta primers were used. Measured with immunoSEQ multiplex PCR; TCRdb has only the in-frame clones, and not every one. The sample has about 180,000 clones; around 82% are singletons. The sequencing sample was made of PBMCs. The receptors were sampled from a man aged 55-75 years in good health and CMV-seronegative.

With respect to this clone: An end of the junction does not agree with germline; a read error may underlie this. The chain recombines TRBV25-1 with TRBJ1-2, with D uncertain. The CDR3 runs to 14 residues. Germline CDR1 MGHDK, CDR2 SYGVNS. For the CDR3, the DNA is TGTGCCAGCAGTGAATTCAACAGCTTGAATGGCTACCCCTTC. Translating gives CASSEFNSLNGYPF.

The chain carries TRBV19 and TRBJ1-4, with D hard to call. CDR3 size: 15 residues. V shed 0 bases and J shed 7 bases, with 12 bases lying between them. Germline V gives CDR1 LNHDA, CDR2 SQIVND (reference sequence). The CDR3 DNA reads TGTGCCAGTAGTATAGAGAGAGGGCTCCGTGAAAAACTGTTTTTT. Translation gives CASSIERGLREKLFF.

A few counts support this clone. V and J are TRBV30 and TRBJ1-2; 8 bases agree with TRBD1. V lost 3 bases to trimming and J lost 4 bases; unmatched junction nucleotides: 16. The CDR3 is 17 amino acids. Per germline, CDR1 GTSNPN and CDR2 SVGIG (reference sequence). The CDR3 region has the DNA TGTGCCTGGAGCCCTAGGACAGGGAGTAGCGCACGCTATGGCTACACCTTC. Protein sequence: CAWSPRTGSSARYGYTF.

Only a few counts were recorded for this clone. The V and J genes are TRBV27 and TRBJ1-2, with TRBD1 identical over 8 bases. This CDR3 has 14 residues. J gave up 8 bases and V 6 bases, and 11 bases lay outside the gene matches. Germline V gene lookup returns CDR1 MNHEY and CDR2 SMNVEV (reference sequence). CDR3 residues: CASSPAGTGGGYTF. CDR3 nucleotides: TGTGCCAGCAGCCCAGCCGGGACAGGTGGGGGCTACACCTTC.

The CDR3 coding sequence is TGTGCCAGCAGCGGCGGACAGGGCAGGCAGCCCCAGCATTTT. This translates into CASSGGQGRQPQHF. The chain is built from TRBV9 and TRBJ1-5, with TRBD1 identical over 8 bases. Germline CDR1 and CDR2: SGDLS and YYNGEE. CDR3 length: 14 residues. V lost 3 bases to trimming and J lost 7 bases; unmatched junction nucleotides: 6.

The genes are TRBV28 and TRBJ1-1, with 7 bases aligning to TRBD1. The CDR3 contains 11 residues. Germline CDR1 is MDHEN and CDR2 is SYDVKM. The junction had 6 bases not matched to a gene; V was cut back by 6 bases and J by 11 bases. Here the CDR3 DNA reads TGTGCCAGCAGCAGACAGGGCCGGGCTTTCTTT. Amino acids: CASSRQGRAFF.

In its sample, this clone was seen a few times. The CDR3 reads CASSLEYSSYEQYF. The DNA of the CDR3 is TGTGCCAGCAGCTTAGAGTACAGCTCCTACGAGCAGTACTTC. V usage is TRBV7-2 and J usage is TRBJ2-7; D gene ambiguous. CDR1 is SGHTA, CDR2 FQGNSA, per germline. V lost 1 base and J lost 0, with 7 bases in between. This CDR3 is 14 amino acids long.

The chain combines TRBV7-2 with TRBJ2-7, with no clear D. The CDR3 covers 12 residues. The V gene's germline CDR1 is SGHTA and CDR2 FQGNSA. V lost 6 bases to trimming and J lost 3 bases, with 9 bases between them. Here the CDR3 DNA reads TGTGCCAGCAGTCACCCCGGCTACGAGCAGTACTTC. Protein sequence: CASSHPGYEQYF.

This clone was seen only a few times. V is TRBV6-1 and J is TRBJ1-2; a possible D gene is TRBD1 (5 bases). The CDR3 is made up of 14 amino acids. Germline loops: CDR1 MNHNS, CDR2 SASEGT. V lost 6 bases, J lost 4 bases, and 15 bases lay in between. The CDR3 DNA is TGTGCCAGCAGCCAGACAGATGTGGGCTATGGCTACACCTTC. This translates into CASSQTDVGYGYTF.

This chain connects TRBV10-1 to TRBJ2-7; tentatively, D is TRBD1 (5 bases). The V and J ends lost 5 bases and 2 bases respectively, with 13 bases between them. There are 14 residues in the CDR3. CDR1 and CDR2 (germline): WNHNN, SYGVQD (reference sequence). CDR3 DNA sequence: TGCGCCAGCAGTTCACGCCCGACAGCCTACGAGCAGTACTTC. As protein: CASSSRPTAYEQYF.

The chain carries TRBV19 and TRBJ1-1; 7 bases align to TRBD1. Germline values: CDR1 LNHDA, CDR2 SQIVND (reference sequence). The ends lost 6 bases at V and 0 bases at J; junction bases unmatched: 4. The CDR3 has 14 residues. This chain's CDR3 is CASSWDRMNTEAFF. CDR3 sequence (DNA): TGTGCCAGTAGCTGGGACAGAATGAACACTGAAGCTTTCTTT.

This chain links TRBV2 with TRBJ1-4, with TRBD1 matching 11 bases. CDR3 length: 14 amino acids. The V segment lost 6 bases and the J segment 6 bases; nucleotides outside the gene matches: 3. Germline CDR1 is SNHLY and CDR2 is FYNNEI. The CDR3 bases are TGTGCCAGCAGCCGGGACAGGGGGGATGAAAAACTGTTTTTT. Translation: CASSRDRGDEKLFF.

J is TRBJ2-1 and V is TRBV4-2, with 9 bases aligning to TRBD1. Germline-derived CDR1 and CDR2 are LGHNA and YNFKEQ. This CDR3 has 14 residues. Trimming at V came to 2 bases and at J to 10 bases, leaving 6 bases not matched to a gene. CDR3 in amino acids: CASSQLDRGGEQFF. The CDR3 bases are TGTGCCAGCAGCCAATTAGACAGGGGGGGCGAGCAGTTCTTC.

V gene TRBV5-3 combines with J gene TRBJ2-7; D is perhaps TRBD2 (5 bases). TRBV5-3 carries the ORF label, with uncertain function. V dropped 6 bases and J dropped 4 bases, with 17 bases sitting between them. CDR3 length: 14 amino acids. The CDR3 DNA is TGTGCCAGAAACCAACCCGTGGGAGAATACGAGCAGTACTTC. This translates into CARNQPVGEYEQYF.

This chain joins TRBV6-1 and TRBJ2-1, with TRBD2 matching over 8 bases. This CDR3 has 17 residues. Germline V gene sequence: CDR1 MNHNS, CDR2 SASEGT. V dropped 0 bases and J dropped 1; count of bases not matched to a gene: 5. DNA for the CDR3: TGTGCCAGCAGTGAAGCGGGTACTAGCGGTTCCTACAATGAGCAGTTCTTC. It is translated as CASSEAGTSGSYNEQFF.

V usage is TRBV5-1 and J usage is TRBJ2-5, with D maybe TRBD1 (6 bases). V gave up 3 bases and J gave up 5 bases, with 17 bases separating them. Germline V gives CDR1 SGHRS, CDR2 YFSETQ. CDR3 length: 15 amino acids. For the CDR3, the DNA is TGCGCCAGCAGCTCGGTTGAGGGACAACTGGAGACCCAGTACTTC. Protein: CASSSVEGQLETQYF.

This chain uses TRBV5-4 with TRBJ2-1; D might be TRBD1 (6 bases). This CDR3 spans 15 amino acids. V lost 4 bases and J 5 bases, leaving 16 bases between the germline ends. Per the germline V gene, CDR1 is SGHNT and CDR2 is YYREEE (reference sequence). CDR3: CASSPRGSLNNEQFF. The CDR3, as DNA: TGTGCCAGCAGCCCGAGGGGGAGCCTAAACAATGAGCAGTTCTTC.

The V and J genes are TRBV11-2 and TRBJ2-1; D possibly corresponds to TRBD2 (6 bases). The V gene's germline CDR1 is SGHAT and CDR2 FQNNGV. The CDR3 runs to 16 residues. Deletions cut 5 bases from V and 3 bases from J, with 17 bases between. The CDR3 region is CASSTRTTPFYNEQFF. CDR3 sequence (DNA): TGTGCCAGCAGCACCCGGACTACCCCTTTCTACAATGAGCAGTTCTTC. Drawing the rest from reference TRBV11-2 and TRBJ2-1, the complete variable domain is EAGVAQSPRYKIIEKRQSVAFWCNPISGHATLYWYQQILGQGPKLLIQFQNNGVVDDSQLPKDRFSAERLKGVDSTLKIQPAKLEDSAVYLCASSTRTTPFYNEQFFGPGTRLTVL.

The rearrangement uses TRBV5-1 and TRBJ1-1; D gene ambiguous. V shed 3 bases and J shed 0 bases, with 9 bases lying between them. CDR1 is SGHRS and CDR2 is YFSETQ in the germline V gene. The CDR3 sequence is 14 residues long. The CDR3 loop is CASSSPPVNTEAFF. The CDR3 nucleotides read TGCGCCAGCAGCTCCCCCCCAGTGAACACTGAAGCTTTCTTT.

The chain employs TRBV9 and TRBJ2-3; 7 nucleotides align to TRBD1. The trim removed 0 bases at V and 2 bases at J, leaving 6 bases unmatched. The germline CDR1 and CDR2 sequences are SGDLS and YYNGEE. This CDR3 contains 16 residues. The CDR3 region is CASSVGDRLYTDTQYF. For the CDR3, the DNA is TGTGCCAGCAGCGTAGGGGACAGACTTTACACAGATACGCAGTATTTT.

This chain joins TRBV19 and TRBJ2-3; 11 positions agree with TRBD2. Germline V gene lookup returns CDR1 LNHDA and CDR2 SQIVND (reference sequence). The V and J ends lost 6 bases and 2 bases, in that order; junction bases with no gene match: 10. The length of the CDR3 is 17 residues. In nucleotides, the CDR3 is TGTGCCAGTAGGGAAACTGTACTAGCGGGGGTCACAGATACGCAGTATTTT. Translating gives CASRETVLAGVTDTQYF.

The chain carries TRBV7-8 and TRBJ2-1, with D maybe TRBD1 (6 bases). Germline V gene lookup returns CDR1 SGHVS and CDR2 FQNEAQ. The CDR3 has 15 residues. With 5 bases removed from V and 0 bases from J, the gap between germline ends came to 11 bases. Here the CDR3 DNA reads TGTGCCAGCAGCCTTACAGGGTTCTCCTACAATGAGCAGTTCTTC. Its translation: CASSLTGFSYNEQFF.

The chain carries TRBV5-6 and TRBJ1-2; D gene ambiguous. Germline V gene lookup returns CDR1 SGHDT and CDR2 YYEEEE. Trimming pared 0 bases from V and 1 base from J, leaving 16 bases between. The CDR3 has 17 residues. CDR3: CASSLAGREDINYGYTF. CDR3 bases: TGTGCCAGCAGCTTGGCCGGGAGGGAGGATATTAACTATGGCTACACCTTC.

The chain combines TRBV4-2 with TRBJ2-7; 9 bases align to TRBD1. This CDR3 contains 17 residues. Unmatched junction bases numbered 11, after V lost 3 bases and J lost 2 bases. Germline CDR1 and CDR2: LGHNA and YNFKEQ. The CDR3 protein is CASSHATGTGLTYEQYF. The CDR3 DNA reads TGTGCCAGCAGCCACGCCACCGGGACAGGGCTAACCTACGAGCAGTACTTC.

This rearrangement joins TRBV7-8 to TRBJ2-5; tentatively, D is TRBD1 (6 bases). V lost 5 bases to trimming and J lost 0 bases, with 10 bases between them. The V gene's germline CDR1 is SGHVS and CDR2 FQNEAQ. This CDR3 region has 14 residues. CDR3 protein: CASSPGDNQETQYF. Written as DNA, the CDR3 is TGTGCCAGCAGCCCTGGGGACAACCAAGAGACCCAGTACTTC.

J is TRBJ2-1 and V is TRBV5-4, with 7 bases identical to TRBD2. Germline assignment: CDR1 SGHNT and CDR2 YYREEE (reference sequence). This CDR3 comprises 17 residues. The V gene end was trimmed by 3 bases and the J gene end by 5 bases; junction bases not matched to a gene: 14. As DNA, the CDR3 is TGTGCCAGCAGCTCGGGACTAAGGGCTGTTGAAAACAATGAGCAGTTCTTC. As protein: CASSSGLRAVENNEQFF.

The DNA of the CDR3 is TGTGCCAGCAGTTTACCCCTCGGACAGGGATCAGGAAACACCATATATTTT. This translates into CASSLPLGQGSGNTIYF. This rearrangement joins TRBV28 to TRBJ1-3; 8 nucleotides match TRBD1. In germline, CDR1 is MDHEN, CDR2 SYDVKM. This CDR3 has 17 residues. After removal of 2 bases from V and 4 bases from J, the junction contained 10 bases not matched to a gene.

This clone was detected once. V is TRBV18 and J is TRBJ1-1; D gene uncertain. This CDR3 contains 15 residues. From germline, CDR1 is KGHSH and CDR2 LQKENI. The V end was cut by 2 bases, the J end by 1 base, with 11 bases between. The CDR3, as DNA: TGTGCCAGCTCACCAAGAAGCGGAGGGAACACTGAAGCTTTCTTT. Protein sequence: CASSPRSGGNTEAFF.